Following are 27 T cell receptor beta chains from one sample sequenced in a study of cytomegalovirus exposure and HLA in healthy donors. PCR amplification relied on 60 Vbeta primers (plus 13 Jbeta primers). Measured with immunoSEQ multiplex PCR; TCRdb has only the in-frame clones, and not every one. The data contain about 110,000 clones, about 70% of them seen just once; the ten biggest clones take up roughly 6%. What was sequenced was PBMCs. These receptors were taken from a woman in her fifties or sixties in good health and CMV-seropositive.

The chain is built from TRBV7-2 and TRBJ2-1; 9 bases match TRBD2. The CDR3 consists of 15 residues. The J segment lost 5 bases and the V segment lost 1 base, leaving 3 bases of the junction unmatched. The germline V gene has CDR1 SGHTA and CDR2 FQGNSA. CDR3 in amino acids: CASSLGRGGNNEQFF. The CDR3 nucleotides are TGTGCCAGCAGCTTAGGGCGGGGGGGGAACAATGAGCAGTTCTTC. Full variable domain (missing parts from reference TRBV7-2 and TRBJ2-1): GAGVSQSPSNKVTEKGKDVELRCDPISGHTALYWYRQSLGQGLEFLIYFQGNSAPDKSGLPSDRFSAERTGGSVSTLTIQRTQQEDSAVYLCASSLGRGGNNEQFFGPGTRLTVL.

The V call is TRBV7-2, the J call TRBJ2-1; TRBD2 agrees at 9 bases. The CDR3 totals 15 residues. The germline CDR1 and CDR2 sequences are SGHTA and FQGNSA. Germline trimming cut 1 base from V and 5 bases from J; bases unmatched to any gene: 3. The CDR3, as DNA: TGTGCCAGCAGCTTAGGACTAGCGGATAACAATGAGCAGTTCTTC. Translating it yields CASSLGLADNNEQFF.

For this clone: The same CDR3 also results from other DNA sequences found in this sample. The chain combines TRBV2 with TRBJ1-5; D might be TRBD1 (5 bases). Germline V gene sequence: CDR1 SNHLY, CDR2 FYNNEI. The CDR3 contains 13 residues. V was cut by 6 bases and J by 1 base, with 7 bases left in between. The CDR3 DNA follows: TGTGCCAGCAGGCGGGACAGCAATCAGCCCCAGCATTTT. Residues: CASRRDSNQPQHF.

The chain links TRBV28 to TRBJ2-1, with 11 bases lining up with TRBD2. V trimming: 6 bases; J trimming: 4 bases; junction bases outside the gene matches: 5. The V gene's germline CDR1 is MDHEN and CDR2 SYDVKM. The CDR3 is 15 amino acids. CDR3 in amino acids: CASRARLAGYNEQFF. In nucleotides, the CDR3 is TGTGCCAGCAGAGCTAGACTAGCGGGGTACAATGAGCAGTTCTTC.

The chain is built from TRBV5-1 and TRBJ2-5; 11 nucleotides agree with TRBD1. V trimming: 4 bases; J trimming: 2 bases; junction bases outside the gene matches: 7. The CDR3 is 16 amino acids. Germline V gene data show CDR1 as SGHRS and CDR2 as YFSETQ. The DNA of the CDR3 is TGCGCCAGCAGCCCTCCCGGGACAGGGGGACAAGAGACCCAGTACTTC. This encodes CASSPPGTGGQETQYF.

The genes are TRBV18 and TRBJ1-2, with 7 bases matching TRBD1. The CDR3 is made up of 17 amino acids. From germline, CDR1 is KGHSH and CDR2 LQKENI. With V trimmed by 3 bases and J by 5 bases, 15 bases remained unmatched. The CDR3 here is CASSPPGGGDSVYGYTF. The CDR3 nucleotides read TGTGCCAGCTCACCCCCGGGAGGGGGCGACTCAGTTTATGGCTACACCTTC.

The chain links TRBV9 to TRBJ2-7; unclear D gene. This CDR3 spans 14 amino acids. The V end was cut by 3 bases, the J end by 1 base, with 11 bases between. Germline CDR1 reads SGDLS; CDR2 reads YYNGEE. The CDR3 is CASSGHPLSYEQYF. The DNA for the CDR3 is TGTGCCAGCAGCGGACACCCCTTATCCTACGAGCAGTACTTC.

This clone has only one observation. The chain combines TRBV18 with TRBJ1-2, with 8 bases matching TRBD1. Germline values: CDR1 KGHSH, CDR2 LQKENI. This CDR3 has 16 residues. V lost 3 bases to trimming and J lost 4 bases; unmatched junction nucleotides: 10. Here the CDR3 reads CASSPGQVQASYGYTF. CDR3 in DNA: TGTGCCAGCTCACCGGGACAGGTTCAGGCTTCCTATGGCTACACCTTC.

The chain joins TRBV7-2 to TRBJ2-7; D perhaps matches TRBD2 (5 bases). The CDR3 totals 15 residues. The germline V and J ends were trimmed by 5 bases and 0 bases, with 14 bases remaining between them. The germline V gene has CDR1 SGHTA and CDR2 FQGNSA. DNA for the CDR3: TGTGCCAGCAGCCCCCTGGGAGAGAGCTCCTACGAGCAGTACTTC. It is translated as CASSPLGESSYEQYF.

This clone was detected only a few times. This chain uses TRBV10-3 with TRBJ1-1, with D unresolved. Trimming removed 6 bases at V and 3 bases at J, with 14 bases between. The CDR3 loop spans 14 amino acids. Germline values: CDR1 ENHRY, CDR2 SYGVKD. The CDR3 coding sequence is TGTGCCATCAGGATCGACAAGACATACACTGAAGCTTTCTTT. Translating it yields CAIRIDKTYTEAFF.

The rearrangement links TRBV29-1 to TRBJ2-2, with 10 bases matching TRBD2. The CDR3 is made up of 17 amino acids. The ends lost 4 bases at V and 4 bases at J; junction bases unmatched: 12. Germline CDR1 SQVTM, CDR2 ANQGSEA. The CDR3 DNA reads TGCAGCGTTGGCCTGGGAGCGGGGGGGCCAGGCACCGGGGAGCTGTTTTTT. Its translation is CSVGLGAGGPGTGELFF.

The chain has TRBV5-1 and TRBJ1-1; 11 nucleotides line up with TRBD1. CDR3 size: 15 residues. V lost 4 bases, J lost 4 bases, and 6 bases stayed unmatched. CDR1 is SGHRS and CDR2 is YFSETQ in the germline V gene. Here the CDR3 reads CASSGRDRGTTEAFF. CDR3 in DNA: TGCGCCAGCAGCGGGAGGGACAGGGGGACCACTGAAGCTTTCTTT.

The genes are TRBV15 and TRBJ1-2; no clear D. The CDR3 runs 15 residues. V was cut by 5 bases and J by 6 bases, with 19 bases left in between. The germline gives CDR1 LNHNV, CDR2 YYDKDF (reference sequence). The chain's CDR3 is CATSAQQTPYDGYTF. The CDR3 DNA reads TGTGCCACCAGCGCCCAACAGACCCCGTACGATGGCTACACCTTC.

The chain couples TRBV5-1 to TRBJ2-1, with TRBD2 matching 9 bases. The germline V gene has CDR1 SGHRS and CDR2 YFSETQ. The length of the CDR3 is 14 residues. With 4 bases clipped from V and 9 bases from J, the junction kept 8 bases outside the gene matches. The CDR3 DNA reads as TGCGCCAGCAGCCTGATACCGGGACTAGCTGAGCAGTTCTTC. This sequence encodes CASSLIPGLAEQFF.

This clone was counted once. The CDR3: CASSYSVQEGYTEAFF. The CDR3 DNA follows: TGTGCCAGCAGTTACTCGGTGCAGGAGGGGTACACTGAAGCTTTCTTT. This chain links TRBV6-5 with TRBJ1-1, with D possibly matching TRBD1 (5 bases). The CDR3 is made up of 16 amino acids. Germline CDR1 reads MNHEY; CDR2 reads SVGAGI. Trimming stripped 0 bases from V and 3 bases from J, with 14 bases between.

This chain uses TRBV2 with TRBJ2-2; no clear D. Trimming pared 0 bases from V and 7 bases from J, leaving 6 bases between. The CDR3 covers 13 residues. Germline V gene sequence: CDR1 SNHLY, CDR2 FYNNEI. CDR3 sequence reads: CASSEAVIGELFF. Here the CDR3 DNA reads TGTGCCAGCAGTGAAGCCGTAATCGGGGAGCTGTTTTTT.

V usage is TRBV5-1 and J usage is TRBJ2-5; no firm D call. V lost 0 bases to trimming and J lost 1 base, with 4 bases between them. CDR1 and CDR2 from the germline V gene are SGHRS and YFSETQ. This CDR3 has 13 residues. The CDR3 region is CASSLGVQETQYF. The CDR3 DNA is TGCGCCAGCAGCTTGGGCGTCCAAGAGACCCAGTACTTC.

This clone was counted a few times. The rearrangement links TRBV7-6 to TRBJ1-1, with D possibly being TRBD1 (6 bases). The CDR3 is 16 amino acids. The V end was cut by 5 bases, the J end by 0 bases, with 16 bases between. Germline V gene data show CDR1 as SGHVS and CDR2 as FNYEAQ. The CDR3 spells CASSALTGNLNTEAFF. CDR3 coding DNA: TGTGCCAGCAGCGCCCTAACAGGGAATTTGAACACTGAAGCTTTCTTT.

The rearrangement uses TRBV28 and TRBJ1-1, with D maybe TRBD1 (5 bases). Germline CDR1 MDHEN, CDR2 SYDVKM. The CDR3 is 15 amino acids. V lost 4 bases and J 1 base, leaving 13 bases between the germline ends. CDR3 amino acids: CASSSPRRGNTEAFF. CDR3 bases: TGTGCCAGCAGTTCCCCCCGGAGGGGGAACACTGAAGCTTTCTTT.

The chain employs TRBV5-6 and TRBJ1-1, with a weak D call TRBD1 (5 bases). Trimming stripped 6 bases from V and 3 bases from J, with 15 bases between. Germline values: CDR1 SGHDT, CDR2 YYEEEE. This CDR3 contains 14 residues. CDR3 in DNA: TGTGCCAGCACCTCCCAGGGTCCGGACACTGAAGCTTTCTTT. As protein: CASTSQGPDTEAFF.

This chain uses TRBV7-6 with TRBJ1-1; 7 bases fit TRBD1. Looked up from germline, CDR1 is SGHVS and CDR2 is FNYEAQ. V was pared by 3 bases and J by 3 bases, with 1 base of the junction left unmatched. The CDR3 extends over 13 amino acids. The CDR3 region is CASSFQGDTEAFF. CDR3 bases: TGTGCCAGCAGCTTTCAGGGGGACACTGAAGCTTTCTTT.

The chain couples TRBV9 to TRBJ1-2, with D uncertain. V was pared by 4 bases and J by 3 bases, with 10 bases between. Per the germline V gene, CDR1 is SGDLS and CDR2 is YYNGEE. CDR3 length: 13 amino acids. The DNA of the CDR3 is TGTGCCAGCAGCCTCGGAGACTACTATGGCTACACCTTC. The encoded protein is CASSLGDYYGYTF.

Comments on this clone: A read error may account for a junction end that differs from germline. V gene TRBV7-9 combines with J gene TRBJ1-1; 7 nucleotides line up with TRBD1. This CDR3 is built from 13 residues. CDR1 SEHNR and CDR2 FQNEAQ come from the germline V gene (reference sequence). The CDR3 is CSSSFTGEAEAFF. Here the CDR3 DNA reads TGTTCCAGCAGCTTTACAGGGGAGGCTGAAGCTTTCTTT.

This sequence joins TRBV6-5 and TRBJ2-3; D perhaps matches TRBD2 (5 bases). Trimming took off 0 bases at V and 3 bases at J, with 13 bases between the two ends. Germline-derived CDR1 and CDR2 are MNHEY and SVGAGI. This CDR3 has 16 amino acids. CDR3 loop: CASSYSKWERTDTQYF. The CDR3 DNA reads TGTGCCAGCAGTTACTCGAAGTGGGAGCGGACAGATACGCAGTATTTT.

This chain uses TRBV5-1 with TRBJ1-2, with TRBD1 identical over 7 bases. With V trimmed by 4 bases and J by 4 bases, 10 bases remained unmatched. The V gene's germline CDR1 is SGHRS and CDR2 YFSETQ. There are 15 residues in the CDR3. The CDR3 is CASSAGGGLVYGYTF. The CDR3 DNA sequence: TGCGCCAGCAGCGCGGGAGGGGGCCTGGTCTATGGCTACACCTTC. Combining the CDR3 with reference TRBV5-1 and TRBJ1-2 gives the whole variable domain KAGVTQTPRYLIKTRGQQVTLSCSPISGHRSVSWYQQTPGQGLQFLFEYFSETQRNKGNFPGRFSGRQFSNSRSEMNVSTLELGDSALYLCASSAGGGLVYGYTFGSGTRLTVV.

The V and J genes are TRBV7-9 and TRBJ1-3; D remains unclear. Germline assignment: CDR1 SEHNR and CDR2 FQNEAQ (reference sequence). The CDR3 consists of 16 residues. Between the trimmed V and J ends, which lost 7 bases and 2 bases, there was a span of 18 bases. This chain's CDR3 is CASNEFGLIPGNTIYF. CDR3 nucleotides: TGTGCCAGCAACGAATTTGGGCTCATCCCTGGAAACACCATATATTTT.

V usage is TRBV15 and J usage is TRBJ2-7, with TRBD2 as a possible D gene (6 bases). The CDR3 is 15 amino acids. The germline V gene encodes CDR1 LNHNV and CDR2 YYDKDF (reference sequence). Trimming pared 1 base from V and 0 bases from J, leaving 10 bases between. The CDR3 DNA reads TGTGCCACCAGCAGAGGCGGGGCGAGCTCCTACGAGCAGTACTTC. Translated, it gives CATSRGGASSYEQYF.